This T cell receptor (beta chain) was obtained from a study of post-analysis software for immune sequencing data (dated by TCRdb to the mid-2010s). Background for the entire study: The recorded disease courses included relapsing-remitting, secondary progressive and progressive-relapsing multiple sclerosis, and some patients had no subtype annotation. The patient repertoires were set against eleven to twelve previously published healthy control repertoires from donors whose ages ranged from roughly 6 to 27 years. A subset of samples was prepared in parallel using single-end sample barcoding, then pooled and co-amplified after Illumina adapter ligation.

TCR beta repertoires were profiled from peripheral blood of some 13 young patients with multiple sclerosis to demonstrate the VDJtools post-analysis software. Multiple sclerosis patients were children and adolescents aged roughly 6 to 16 years. CDR1 and CDR2 were assigned from the germline V gene as SGHRS and YFSETQ. From cysteine to phenylalanine, the CDR3 is 14 amino acids long. Only the CDR3 DNA is retained, 42 bases long and in frame from the first base. The library was obtained by PCR. Sequencing instrument: Illumina HiSeq 2500. To reduce PCR and sequencing biases, unique molecular identifiers were incorporated into the TCR beta cDNA libraries. About 500,000 cDNA molecules were obtained per 1 to 10 million input T cells, so each molecule approximated one T cell. The patient libraries were prepared and sequenced using the same protocol as the earlier healthy control dataset. Within a given batch, samples were prepared together, multiplexed and sequenced on the same HiSeq lane. Per the source publication's procedure: Raw barcoded reads were processed with MIGEC, and single-read molecular identifier groups were discarded before consensus assembly and CDR3 extraction. VDJtools was used for post-analysis of the clonotype tables, with diversity normalized by down-sampling every dataset to the smallest sample size. In repertoire overlap clustering, CDR3 amino acid sequences, but not nucleotide sequences, were matched to correct batch-related cross-sample contamination. TCRdb reworked the public reads: Q25 trimming with fastp, MiXCR clone assembly, productive beta chains retained. Each CDR3 protein appears once, grouped with its most common genes and DNA. TCRdb assigned the V and J calls; the authors' analysis was not used. Across this sample there are 430,000 or so distinct CDR3 sequences, with 30% to 45% seen only once. Approximately 7.1% of the sample lies in the top ten.

Points on this clonotype: Its antigen has not been determined. No qualities accompany the bases; no much larger clone lies one base away.

Broad study findings and their caveats: Significantly higher frequencies in patients than in controls were found for roughly 5 TRBV segments, including TRBV5-6, TRBV5-1 and TRBV20-1. The control group was slightly older than the multiple sclerosis patient group. Direct clustering with F measure revealed strong co-clustering of samples prepared in the same batch, which led to a batch-effect correction. Compared with controls, multiple sclerosis patients had significantly lower normalized Chao1 diversity, a finding suggesting substantial peripheral T-cell clonal expansion.

The chain employs TRBV5-1 and TRBJ2-4, with the D segment identity uncertain. The DNA matches TRBJ2-5 better at its end, which makes the J call doubtful. Sequenced: blood. This clonotype was sampled from a girl aged 2-9 years with multiple sclerosis. The CDR3 has the sequence CASSLVFREETQYF. The DNA sequence follows: TGCGCCAGCAGCTTGGTCTTCAGAGAAGAGACCCAGTACTTC.